A few counts support the clone carrying this T cell receptor (beta chain). Its antigen is as yet unknown. Samples each had at least 6 micrograms of total RNA extracted. The V and J ends lost 7 bases and 7 bases, in that order; junction bases with no gene match: 7. Germline-derived CDR1 and CDR2 are MNHEY and SVGAGI. The CDR3 runs to 13 residues. This specimen belongs to a study of blood T cells in healthy people across ages. Study-wide findings and caveats: Naive CD4+ cell counts and diversity both ran higher in long-lived than in aged donors.

Alongside a J-beta primer mix, a sample-barcoded 5' primer served in a second PCR lasting about 7 to 11 cycles. Every cDNA molecule bore a tag from a template-switch adaptor containing 12 random nucleotides. Individual samples furnished no less than 2.5 million CDR3-containing paired-end reads apiece. Each CDR3 protein is one row after TCRdb ran MiXCR on the 5' RACE reads. The table includes around 1.1 million distinct CDR3 sequences, around two fifths detected once. This TCR was sampled from a man younger than 30 in good health. The gene calls are TRBV6-5 and TRBJ1-2, with 9 nucleotides matching TRBD1. The specimen was blood. In DNA form, the CDR3 reads TGTGCCAGCAAACCAGGGACAGGGAGTGGCTACACCTTC. Protein sequence: CASKPGTGSGYTF.